The 15 T cell receptor beta chains below were found in one sample sequenced in a study of T cell responses to AZD1222 COVID-19 vaccine. Sequencing was performed with immunoSEQ multiplex PCR; in TCRdb, only in-frame clones are kept and a portion is missing. The sample has 150,000 or so clones; about 90% are singletons. The specimen comprised peripheral blood, sampled on day 0 of AZD1222 vaccination. These receptors were obtained from an adult in good health.

This sequence joins TRBV4-2 and TRBJ1-4; the D is unclear. This CDR3 region has 18 residues. Germline CDR1 is LGHNA and CDR2 is YNFKEQ. V was pared by 0 bases and J by 5 bases, with 19 bases between. Here the CDR3 reads CASSQDQSGVGRNEKLFF. The CDR3, as DNA: TGTGCCAGCAGCCAAGATCAGAGTGGGGTTGGAAGGAATGAAAAACTGTTTTTT.

This clone is a singleton in its sample. The chain has TRBV5-4 and TRBJ2-7; TRBD2 aligns across 8 bases. J gave up 4 bases and V 3 bases, and 9 bases lay outside the gene matches. Germline lookup yields CDR1 SGHNT and CDR2 YYREEE (reference sequence). The CDR3 is made up of 15 amino acids. Written as DNA, the CDR3 is TGTGCCAGCAGCTCACAGGCGGGACTAGGGTACGAGCAGTACTTC. Protein product: CASSSQAGLGYEQYF.

CDR3 coding DNA: TGCAGCGTCCTCGGACTCACGAACACCGGGGAGCTGTTTTTT. This gives the protein CSVLGLTNTGELFF. The V and J genes are TRBV29-1 and TRBJ2-2; weak D call: TRBD2 (5 bases). Trimming left V 6 bases short and J 0 bases short, with 11 bases between. Germline CDR1 reads SQVTM; CDR2 reads ANQGSEA. The CDR3 has 14 residues.

The V call is TRBV19, the J call TRBJ1-1; the D is unclear. Germline values: CDR1 LNHDA, CDR2 SQIVND (reference sequence). V dropped 5 bases and J dropped 7 bases, with 14 bases sitting between them. CDR3 length: 13 amino acids. The CDR3 sequence is CASSQIVGSEAFF. DNA for the CDR3: TGTGCCAGTAGTCAAATCGTGGGTAGTGAAGCTTTCTTT.

This clone has only one observation. The rearrangement links TRBV19 to TRBJ1-1, with D maybe TRBD1 (6 bases). CDR3 size: 15 residues. Germline loops: CDR1 LNHDA, CDR2 SQIVND (reference sequence). Trimming removed 3 bases at V and 1 base at J, with 12 bases between. The CDR3 loop is CASSIATGGNTEAFF. For the CDR3, the DNA is TGTGCCAGTAGTATTGCGACAGGAGGGAACACTGAAGCTTTCTTT.

CDR3: CASSQRRGAIEKLFF. The CDR3 DNA follows: TGCGCCAGCAGCCAACGAAGGGGGGCGATAGAAAAACTGTTTTTT. The chain combines TRBV4-3 with TRBJ1-4, with a tentative D call TRBD1 (6 bases). V lost 2 bases and J lost 8, with 15 bases in between. Germline V CDR1 and CDR2: LGHNA, YSLEER. The CDR3 contains 15 residues.

This clone was seen once. The chain has TRBV6-1 and TRBJ2-7, with D perhaps matching TRBD1 (6 bases). Germline V CDR1 and CDR2: MNHNS, SASEGT. Trimming took off 1 base at V and 0 bases at J, with 7 bases between the two ends. This CDR3 has 14 amino acids. The CDR3: CASSEGGHSYEQYF. For the CDR3, the DNA is TGTGCCAGCAGTGAAGGGGGGCACTCCTACGAGCAGTACTTC.

The chain recombines TRBV11-3 with TRBJ2-3; 8 bases align to TRBD1. The ends lost 5 bases at V and 2 bases at J; junction bases unmatched: 3. From germline, CDR1 is SGHNT and CDR2 YENEEA. This CDR3 spans 14 amino acids. CDR3 residues: CASSDRGATDTQYF. The CDR3 DNA reads as TGTGCCAGCAGCGACAGGGGAGCCACAGATACGCAGTATTTT.

This chain connects TRBV5-8 to TRBJ2-3; 14 bases map to TRBD2. The junction had 13 bases not matched to a gene; V was cut back by 4 bases and J by 6 bases. Per germline, CDR1 SGHTS and CDR2 YDEGEE. There are 18 residues in the CDR3. As DNA, the CDR3 is TGTGCCAGCAGCCCTTCTTCGACTAGCGGGGGGGCCTTTGATACGCAGTATTTT. Protein: CASSPSSTSGGAFDTQYF.

The genes are TRBV27 and TRBJ1-2; perhaps TRBD1 as D (6 bases). Germline V CDR1 and CDR2: MNHEY, SMNVEV (reference sequence). V was pared by 5 bases and J by 5 bases, with 15 bases between. The length of the CDR3 is 14 residues. CDR3 in DNA: TGTGCCAGCAGTACCTTGGGACAAGCTTATGGCTACACCTTC. It yields the protein CASSTLGQAYGYTF.

The V call is TRBV10-2, the J call TRBJ1-1, with TRBD1 identical over 7 bases. With 11 bases clipped from V and 0 bases from J, the junction kept 9 bases outside the gene matches. This CDR3 has 14 amino acids. Germline V lookup: CDR1 WSHSY, CDR2 SAAADI. CDR3 nucleotide sequence: TGCGCCGCCAGGGACAGCGTCATGAACACTGAAGCTTTCTTT. This translates into CAARDSVMNTEAFF.

The rearrangement uses TRBV28 and TRBJ2-4; unclear D gene. CDR1 and CDR2 from the germline V gene are MDHEN and SYDVKM. V lost 2 bases and J lost 0, with 20 bases in between. This CDR3 has 19 residues. The CDR3 DNA reads TGTGCCAGCAGTTTACCGCCAGTATACAGCCTAAAAGCCAAAAACATTCAGTACTTC. It is translated as CASSLPPVYSLKAKNIQYF.

The J gene is TRBJ2-1, the V gene TRBV27, with 11 bases identical to TRBD2. Germline CDR1 reads MNHEY; CDR2 reads SMNVEV (reference sequence). Germline trimming cut 5 bases from V and 4 bases from J; bases unmatched to any gene: 10. This CDR3 is 17 amino acids long. In nucleotides, the CDR3 is TGTGCCAGCAGTCCCCGCCCGGTAGCGGGGGGGTACAATGAGCAGTTCTTC. This gives the protein CASSPRPVAGGYNEQFF.

This rearrangement joins TRBV19 to TRBJ1-6, with 7 positions matching TRBD1. This CDR3 has 14 residues. Germline-derived CDR1 and CDR2 are LNHDA and SQIVND (reference sequence). Trimming took 10 bases from V and 8 from J; bases not matched to a gene: 11. CDR3 coding DNA: TGTGCCACCAGGACAGGTGCTGGGGATTCACCCCTCCACTTT. Amino acids: CATRTGAGDSPLHF.

J is TRBJ1-3 and V is TRBV4-3; 7 bases agree with TRBD1. CDR3 length equals 16 residues. Unmatched junction bases numbered 7, after V lost 1 base and J lost 4 bases. Germline V gene data show CDR1 as LGHNA and CDR2 as YSLEER. This CDR3 is CASSQGWQGVGNTIYF. The CDR3 nucleotides are TGCGCCAGCAGCCAAGGTTGGCAGGGGGTAGGAAACACCATATATTTT.